This T cell receptor beta chain is from a study of cytomegalovirus exposure and HLA in healthy donors. Study outcomes and limitations: Overall, around 150 TCR beta chains were annotated as cytomegalovirus-associated.

Nominally healthy donors provided the samples, though records likely missed some immune exposures. With respect to this clone: Its matching antigen is unknown. The junction and the germline gene differ at one end; a read error may be behind it.

Use of 60 Vbeta and 13 Jbeta primers characterized the PCR. Generated by immunoSEQ multiplex PCR, the TCRdb table keeps only in-frame clones and is missing some. The sample lists 210,000 or so clones, about 80% occurring once. Germline-derived CDR1 and CDR2 are WNHNN and SYGVQD (reference sequence). The CDR3 contains 15 residues. Input material: PBMCs. The origin of this receptor is a girl under 18 in good health and CMV-seronegative. This chain links TRBV10-1 with TRBJ2-1, with a weak D call TRBD2 (6 bases). Here the CDR3 reads CASSLGGSSYNEQLF. In DNA, the CDR3 is TGCGCCAGCAGCCTGGGGGGTTCTTCCTACAATGAGCAGCTCTTC.